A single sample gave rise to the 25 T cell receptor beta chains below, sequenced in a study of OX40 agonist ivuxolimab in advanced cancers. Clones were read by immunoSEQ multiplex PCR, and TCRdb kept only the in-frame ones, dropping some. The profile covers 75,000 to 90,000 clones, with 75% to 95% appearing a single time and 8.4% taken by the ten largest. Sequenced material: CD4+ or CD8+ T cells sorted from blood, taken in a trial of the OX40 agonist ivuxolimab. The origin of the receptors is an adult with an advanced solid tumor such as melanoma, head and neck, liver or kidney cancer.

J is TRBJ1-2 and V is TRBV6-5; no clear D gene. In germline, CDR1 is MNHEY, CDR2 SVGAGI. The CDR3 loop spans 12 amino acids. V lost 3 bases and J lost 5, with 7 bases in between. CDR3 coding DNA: TGTGCCAGCAGTTATCGGGGTTATGGCTACACCTTC. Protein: CASSYRGYGYTF.

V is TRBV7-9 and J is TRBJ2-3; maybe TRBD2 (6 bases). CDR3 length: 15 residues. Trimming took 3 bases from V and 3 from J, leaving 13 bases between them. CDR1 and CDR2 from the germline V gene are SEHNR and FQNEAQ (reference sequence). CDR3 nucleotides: TGTGCCAGCAGCTTCTACCGGGAGCCGACAGATACGCAGTATTTT. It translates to CASSFYREPTDTQYF. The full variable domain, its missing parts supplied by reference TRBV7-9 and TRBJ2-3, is DTGVSQNPRHKITKRGQNVTFRCDPISEHNRLYWYRQTLGQGPEFLTYFQNEAQLEKSRLLSDRFSAERPKGSFSTLEIQRTEQGDSAMYLCASSFYREPTDTQYFGPGTRLTVL.

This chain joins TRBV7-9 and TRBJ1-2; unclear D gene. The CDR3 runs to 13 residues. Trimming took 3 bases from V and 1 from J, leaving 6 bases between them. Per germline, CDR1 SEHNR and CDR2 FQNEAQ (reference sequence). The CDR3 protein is CASSFIVNYGYTF. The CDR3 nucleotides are TGTGCCAGCAGCTTTATAGTTAACTATGGCTACACCTTC. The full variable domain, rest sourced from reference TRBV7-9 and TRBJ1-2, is DTGVSQNPRHKITKRGQNVTFRCDPISEHNRLYWYRQTLGQGPEFLTYFQNEAQLEKSRLLSDRFSAERPKGSFSTLEIQRTEQGDSAMYLCASSFIVNYGYTFGSGTRLTVV.

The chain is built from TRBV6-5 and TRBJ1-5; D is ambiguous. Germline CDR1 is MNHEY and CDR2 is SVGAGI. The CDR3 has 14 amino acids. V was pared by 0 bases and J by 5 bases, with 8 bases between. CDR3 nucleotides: TGTGCCAGCAGTTACTCTGGGGTGGATCAGCCCCAGCATTTT. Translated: CASSYSGVDQPQHF.

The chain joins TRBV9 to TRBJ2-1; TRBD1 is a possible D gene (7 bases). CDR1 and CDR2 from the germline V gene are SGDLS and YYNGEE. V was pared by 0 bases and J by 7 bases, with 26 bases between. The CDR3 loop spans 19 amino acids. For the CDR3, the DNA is TGTGCCAGCAGCGTAGGAGAGGGGGCCTGGGGGGCAACTGGGAATGAGCAGTTCTTC. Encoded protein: CASSVGEGAWGATGNEQFF.

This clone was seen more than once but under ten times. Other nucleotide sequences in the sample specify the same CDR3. In nucleotides, the CDR3 is TGTGCCTTAGGACAGGAGAATAGCAATCAGCCCCAGCATTTT. The encoded protein is CALGQENSNQPQHF. V is TRBV30 and J is TRBJ1-5, with 7 bases lining up with TRBD1. The V and J ends lost 7 bases and 0 bases, in that order; junction bases with no gene match: 6. This CDR3 has 14 residues. Germline lookup yields CDR1 GTSNPN and CDR2 SVGIG (reference sequence).

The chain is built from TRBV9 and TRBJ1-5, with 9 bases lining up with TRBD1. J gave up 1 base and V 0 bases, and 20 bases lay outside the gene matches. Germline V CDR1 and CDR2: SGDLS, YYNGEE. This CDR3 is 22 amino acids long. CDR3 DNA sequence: TGTGCCAGCAGCGTAGGAACAGGGGGCCACATTACCCTCTTATTAAGCAATCAGCCCCAGCATTTT. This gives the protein CASSVGTGGHITLLLSNQPQHF.

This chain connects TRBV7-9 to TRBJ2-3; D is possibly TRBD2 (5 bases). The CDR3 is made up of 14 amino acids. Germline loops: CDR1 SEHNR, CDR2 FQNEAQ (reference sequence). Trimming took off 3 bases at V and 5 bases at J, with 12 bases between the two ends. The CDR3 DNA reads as TGTGCCAGCAGCTTTCGGGGAGACAAAGATACGCAGTATTTT. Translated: CASSFRGDKDTQYF.

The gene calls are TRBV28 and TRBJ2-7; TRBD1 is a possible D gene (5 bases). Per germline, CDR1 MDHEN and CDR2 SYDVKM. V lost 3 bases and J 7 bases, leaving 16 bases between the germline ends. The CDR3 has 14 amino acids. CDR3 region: CASSLQGWAGEQYF. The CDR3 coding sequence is TGTGCCAGCAGTTTGCAGGGATGGGCTGGAGAGCAGTACTTC.

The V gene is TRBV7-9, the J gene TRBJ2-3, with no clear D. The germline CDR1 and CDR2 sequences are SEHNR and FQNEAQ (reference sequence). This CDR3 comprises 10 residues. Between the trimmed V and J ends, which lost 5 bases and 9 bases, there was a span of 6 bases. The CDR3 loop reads CASSTLTQYF. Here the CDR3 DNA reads TGTGCCAGCAGCACCTTGACGCAGTATTTT.

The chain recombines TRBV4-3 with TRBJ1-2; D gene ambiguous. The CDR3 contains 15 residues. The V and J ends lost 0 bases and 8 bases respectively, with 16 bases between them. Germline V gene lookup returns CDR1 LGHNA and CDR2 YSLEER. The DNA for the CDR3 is TGCGCCAGCAGCCAAGAGGCAAAGGGAACGGGGGGCTACACCTTC. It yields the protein CASSQEAKGTGGYTF.

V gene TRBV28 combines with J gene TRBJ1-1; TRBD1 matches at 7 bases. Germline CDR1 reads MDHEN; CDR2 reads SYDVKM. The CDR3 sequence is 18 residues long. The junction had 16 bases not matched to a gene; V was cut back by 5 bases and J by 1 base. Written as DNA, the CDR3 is TGTGCCAGCAGTCCAACCCCCTGGGAGGGGGCTCCGAACACTGAAGCTTTCTTT. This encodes CASSPTPWEGAPNTEAFF. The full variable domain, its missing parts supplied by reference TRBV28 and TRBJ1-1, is DVKVTQSSRYLVKRTGEKVFLECVQDMDHENMFWYRQDPGLGLRLIYFSYDVKMKEKGDIPEGYSVSREKKERFSLILESASTNQTSMYLCASSPTPWEGAPNTEAFFGQGTRLTVV.

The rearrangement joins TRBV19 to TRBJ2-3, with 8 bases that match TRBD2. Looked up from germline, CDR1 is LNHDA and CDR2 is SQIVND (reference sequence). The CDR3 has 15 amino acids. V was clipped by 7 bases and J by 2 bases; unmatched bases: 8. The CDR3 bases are TGTGCCAGTAAGGGCGGGAGGCCGAACACAGATACGCAGTATTTT. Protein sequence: CASKGGRPNTDTQYF.

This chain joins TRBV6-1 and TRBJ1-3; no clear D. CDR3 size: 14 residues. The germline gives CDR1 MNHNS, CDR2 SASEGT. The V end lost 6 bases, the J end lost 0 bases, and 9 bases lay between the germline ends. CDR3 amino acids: CASRSMGSGNTIYF. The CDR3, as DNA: TGTGCCAGCAGATCGATGGGCTCTGGAAACACCATATATTTT.

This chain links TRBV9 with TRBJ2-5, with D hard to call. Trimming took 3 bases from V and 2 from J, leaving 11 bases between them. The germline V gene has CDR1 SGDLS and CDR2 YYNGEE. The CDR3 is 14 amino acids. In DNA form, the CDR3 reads TGTGCCAGCAGCGGCGGATCGATACAAGAGACCCAGTACTTC. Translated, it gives CASSGGSIQETQYF.

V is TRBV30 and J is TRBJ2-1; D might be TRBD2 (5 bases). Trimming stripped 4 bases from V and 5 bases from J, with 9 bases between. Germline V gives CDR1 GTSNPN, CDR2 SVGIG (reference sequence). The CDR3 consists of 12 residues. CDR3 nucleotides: TGTGCCTGGAACCTGGGAGACAATGAGCAGTTCTTC. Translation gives CAWNLGDNEQFF.

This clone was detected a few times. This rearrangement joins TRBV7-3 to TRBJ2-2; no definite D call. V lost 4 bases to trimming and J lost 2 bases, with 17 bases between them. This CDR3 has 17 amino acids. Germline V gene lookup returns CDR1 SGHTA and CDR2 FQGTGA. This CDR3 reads CASSSHRAATNTGELFF. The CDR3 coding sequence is TGTGCCAGCAGCTCACACCGGGCTGCCACTAACACCGGGGAGCTGTTTTTT.

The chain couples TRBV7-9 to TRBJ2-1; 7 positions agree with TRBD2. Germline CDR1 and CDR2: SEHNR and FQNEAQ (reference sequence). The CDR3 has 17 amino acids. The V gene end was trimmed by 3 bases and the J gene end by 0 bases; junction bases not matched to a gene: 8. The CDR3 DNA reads TGTGCCAGCAGCTTTCACCTAGCGGCGAGCTCCTACAATGAGCAGTTCTTC. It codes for CASSFHLAASSYNEQFF.

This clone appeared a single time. The CDR3 DNA reads TGTGCCAGCAGTCCCTCAAGCGAGGGGGCCAACGTCCTGACTTTC. Its translation is CASSPSSEGANVLTF. The V gene is TRBV28, the J gene TRBJ2-6; D is undetermined. Germline loops: CDR1 MDHEN, CDR2 SYDVKM. Deletions cut 5 bases from V and 4 bases from J, with 12 bases between. This CDR3 comprises 15 residues.

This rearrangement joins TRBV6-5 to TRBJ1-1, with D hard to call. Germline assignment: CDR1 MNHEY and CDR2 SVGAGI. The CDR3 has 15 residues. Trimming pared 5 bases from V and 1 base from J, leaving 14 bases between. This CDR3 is CASSVTRLRNTEAFF. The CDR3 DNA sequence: TGTGCCAGCAGTGTGACCCGGTTGCGGAACACTGAAGCTTTCTTT.

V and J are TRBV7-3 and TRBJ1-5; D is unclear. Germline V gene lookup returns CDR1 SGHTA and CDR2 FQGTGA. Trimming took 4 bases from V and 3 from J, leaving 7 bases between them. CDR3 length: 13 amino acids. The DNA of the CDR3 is TGTGCCAGCAGCTCCGGACTCAATCAGCCCCAGCATTTT. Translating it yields CASSSGLNQPQHF.

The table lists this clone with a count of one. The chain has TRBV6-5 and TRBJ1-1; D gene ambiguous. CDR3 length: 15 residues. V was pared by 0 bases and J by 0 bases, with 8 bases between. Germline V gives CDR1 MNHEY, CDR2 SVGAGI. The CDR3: CASSYSLQMNTEAFF. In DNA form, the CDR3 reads TGTGCCAGCAGTTACTCGTTACAGATGAACACTGAAGCTTTCTTT.

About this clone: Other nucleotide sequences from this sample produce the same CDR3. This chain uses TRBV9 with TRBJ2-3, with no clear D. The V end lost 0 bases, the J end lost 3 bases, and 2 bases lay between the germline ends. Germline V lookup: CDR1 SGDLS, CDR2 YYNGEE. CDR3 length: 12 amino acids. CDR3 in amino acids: CASSVETDTQYF. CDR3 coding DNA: TGTGCCAGCAGCGTAGAGACAGATACGCAGTATTTT. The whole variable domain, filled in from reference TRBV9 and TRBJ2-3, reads DSGVTQTPKHLITATGQRVTLRCSPRSGDLSVYWYQQSLDQGLQFLIQYYNGEERAKGNILERFSAQQFPDLHSELNLSSLELGDSALYFCASSVETDTQYFGPGTRLTVL.

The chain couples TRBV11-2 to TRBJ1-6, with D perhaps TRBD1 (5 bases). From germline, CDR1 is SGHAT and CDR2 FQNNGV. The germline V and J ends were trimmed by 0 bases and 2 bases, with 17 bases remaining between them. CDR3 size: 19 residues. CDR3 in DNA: TGTGCCAGCAGCTTAGATCTCGGTTGGGAGGGGACCTATAATTCACCCCTCCACTTT. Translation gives CASSLDLGWEGTYNSPLHF.

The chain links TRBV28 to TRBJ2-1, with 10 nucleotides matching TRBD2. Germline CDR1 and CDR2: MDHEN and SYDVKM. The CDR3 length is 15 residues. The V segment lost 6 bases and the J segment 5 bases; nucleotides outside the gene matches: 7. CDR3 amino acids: CASSLLAGGNNEQFF. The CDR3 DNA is TGTGCCAGCAGCCTATTAGCGGGGGGTAACAATGAGCAGTTCTTC.